What follows describes a single T cell receptor beta chain. Its antigen is not known. This sample was included in a study of graft-versus-host responses after intestinal transplantation. Whole-study context: Recipients across the board were started on anti-thymocyte globulin induction, then kept on tacrolimus and steroids for about 3 years.

V dropped 1 base and J dropped 1; count of bases not matched to a gene: 4. The CDR3 loop spans 15 amino acids. Germline V gene lookup returns CDR1 SGHDT and CDR2 YYEEEE. After transplant, marrow was aspirated from the posterior iliac crest or elsewhere. Data came from immunoSEQ multiplex PCR; TCRdb stores just in-frame clones and leaves some out. Counted here are 17,000 or so clones, about 89% occurring once; the ten biggest clones make up 40% to 60%. Study-wide points: GvH clones turned up in recipient marrow; some had shown up first in ileum or blood.

The source of this sequence is a human patient who received an intestinal transplant, so some T cells may come from the graft donor. The source was bone marrow, collected approximately 120 days after transplant. The rearrangement joins TRBV5-6 to TRBJ2-7, with 8 bases matching TRBD1. The CDR3 protein is CASSLWTGLSYEQYF. CDR3 nucleotides: TGTGCCAGCAGCTTGTGGACAGGGCTATCCTACGAGCAGTACTTC. Complete variable domain (other parts from reference TRBV5-6 and TRBJ2-7): DAGVTQSPTHLIKTRGQQVTLRCSPKSGHDTVSWYQQALGQGPQFIFQYYEEEERQRGNFPDRFSGHQFPNYSSELNVNALLLGDSALYLCASSLWTGLSYEQYFGPGTRLTVT.